This TCR beta chain was found in a study of shared clonotypes between healthy human individuals. Study details: A couple of women and a few men aged 18 to 49 served as donors. Study-level findings and limits: Generation probability values for non-shared clonotypes were lower than those for clonotypes shared by all four donors.

Notes on this clone: Its antigen is unknown.

Samples underwent the assay at deep level. The method was immunoSEQ multiplex PCR; TCRdb's version includes in-frame clones alone and lacks a portion of them. The sample shows some 740,000 clones, 80% to 95% of them seen only once. Naive CD8 cells, CD45RO-negative and positively selected for CCR7, excluded terminally differentiated effector memory CD45RA+ cells. Study donors comprised healthy, HIV-negative adults devoid of recent acute infection or vaccination. J was trimmed by 4 bases and V by 6 bases; bases with no gene match: 5. Germline CDR1 reads SQVTM; CDR2 reads ANQGSEA. CDR3 size: 12 residues.

The clonotype originates from a man aged 25-45 years in good health. The material sequenced was naive CD8+ T cells sorted from blood. The rearrangement uses TRBV29-1 and TRBJ2-7; 8 nucleotides match TRBD1. The CDR3 spells CSVGQGQYEQYF. The CDR3 bases are TGCAGCGTCGGACAGGGCCAATACGAGCAGTACTTC.